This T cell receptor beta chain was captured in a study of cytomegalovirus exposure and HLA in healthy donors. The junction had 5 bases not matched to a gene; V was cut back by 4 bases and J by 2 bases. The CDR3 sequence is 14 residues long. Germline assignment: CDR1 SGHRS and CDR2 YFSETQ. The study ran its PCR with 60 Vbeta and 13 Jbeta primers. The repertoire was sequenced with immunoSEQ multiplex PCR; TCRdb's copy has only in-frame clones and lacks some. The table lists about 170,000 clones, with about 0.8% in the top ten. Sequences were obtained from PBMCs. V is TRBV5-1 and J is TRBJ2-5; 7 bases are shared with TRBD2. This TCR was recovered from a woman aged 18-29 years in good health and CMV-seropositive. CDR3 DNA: TGCGCCAGCAGCGGTGGGACTAAACAAGAGACCCAGTACTTC. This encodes CASSGGTKQETQYF.